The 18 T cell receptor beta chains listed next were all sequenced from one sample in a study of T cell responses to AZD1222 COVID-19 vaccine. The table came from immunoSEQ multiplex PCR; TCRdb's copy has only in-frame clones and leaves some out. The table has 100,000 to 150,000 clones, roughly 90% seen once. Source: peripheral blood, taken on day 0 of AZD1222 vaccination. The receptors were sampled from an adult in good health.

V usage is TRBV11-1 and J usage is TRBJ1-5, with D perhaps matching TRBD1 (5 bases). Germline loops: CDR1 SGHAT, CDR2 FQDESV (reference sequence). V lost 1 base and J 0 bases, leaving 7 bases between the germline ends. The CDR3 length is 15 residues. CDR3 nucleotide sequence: TGTGCCAGCAGCTTAGGGGGGGATAGCAATCAGCCCCAGCATTTT. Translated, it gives CASSLGGDSNQPQHF.

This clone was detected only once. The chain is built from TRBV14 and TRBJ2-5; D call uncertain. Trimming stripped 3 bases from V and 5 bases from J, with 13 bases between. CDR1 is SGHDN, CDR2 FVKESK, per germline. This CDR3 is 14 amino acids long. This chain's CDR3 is CASSHLRDRETQYF. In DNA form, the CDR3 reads TGTGCCAGCAGCCATTTAAGGGATAGGGAGACCCAGTACTTC. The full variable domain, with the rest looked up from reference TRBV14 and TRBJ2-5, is EAGVTQFPSHSVIEKGQTVTLRCDPISGHDNLYWYRRVMGKEIKFLLHFVKESKQDESGMPNNRFLAERTGGTYSTLKVQPAELEDSGVYFCASSHLRDRETQYFGPGTRLLVL.

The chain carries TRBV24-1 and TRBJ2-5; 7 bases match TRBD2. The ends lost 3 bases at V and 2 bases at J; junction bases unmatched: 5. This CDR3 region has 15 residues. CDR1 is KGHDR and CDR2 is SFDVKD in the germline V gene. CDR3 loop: CATSDPRTRQETQYF. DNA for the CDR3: TGTGCCACCAGTGATCCTAGGACTAGACAAGAGACCCAGTACTTC.

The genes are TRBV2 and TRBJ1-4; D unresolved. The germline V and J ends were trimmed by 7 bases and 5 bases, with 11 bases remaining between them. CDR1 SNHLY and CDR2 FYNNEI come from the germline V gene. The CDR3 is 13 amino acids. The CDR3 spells CASIGISNEKLFF. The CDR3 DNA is TGTGCCAGCATCGGCATCTCGAATGAAAAACTGTTTTTT.

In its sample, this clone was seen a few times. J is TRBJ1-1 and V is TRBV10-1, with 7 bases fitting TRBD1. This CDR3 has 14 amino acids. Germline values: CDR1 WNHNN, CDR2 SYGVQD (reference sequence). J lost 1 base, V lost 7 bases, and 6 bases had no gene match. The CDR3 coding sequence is TGCGCCAGCAACCAGGGACAGCAGAACACTGAAGCTTTCTTT. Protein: CASNQGQQNTEAFF.

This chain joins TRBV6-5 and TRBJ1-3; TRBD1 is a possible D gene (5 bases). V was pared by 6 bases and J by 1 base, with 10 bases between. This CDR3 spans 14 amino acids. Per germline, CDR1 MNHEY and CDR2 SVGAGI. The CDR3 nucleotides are TGTGCCAGCAGAAGAGACAGATCTGGAAACACCATATATTTT. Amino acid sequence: CASRRDRSGNTIYF.

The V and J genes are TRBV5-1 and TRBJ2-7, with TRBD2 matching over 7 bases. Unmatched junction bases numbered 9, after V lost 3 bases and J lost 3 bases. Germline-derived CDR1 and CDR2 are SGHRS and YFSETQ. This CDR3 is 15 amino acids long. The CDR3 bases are TGCGCCAGCAGCTCAGGTGGCGGGGAGGGCTACGAGCAGTACTTC. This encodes CASSSGGGEGYEQYF.

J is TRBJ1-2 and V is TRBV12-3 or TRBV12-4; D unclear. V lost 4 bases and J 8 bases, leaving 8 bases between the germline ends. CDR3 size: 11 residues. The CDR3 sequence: CASSSLPGYTF. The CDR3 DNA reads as TGTGCCAGCAGTTCCCTCCCGGGCTACACCTTC.

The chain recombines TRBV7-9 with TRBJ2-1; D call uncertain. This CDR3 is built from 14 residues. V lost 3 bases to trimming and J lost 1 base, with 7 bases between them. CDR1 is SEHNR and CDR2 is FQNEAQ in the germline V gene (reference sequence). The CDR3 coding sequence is TGTGCCAGCAGCTTCAGCGTGTCCTACAATGAGCAGTTCTTC. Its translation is CASSFSVSYNEQFF.

CDR3 residues: CASSSSQGFEQFF. The CDR3 nucleotides read TGTGCCAGCAGCTCGTCACAGGGGTTCGAGCAGTTCTTC. This sequence joins TRBV7-2 and TRBJ2-1; TRBD1 aligns across 7 bases. CDR1 and CDR2 from the germline V gene are SGHTA and FQGNSA. The CDR3 runs 13 residues. With 4 bases clipped from V and 10 bases from J, the junction kept 7 bases outside the gene matches.

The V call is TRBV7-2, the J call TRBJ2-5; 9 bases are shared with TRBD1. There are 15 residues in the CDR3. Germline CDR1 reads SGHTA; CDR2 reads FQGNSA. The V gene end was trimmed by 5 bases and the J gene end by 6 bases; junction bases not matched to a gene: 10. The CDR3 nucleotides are TGTGCCAGCAGCCGCGGACAGGGGCCCGGAAAGACCCAGTACTTC. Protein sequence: CASSRGQGPGKTQYF.

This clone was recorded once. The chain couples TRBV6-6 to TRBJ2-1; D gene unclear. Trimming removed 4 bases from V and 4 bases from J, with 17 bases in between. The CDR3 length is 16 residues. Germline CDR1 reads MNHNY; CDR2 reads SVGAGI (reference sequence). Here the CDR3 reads CASSSGTSSQYNEQFF. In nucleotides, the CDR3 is TGTGCCAGCAGTTCGGGCACCAGTTCGCAGTACAATGAGCAGTTCTTC.

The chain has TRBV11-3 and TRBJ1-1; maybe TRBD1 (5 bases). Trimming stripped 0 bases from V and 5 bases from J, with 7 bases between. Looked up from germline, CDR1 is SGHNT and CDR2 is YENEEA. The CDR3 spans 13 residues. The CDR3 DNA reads TGTGCCAGCAGCTTAGAGGCAGGGACTGAAGCTTTCTTT. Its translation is CASSLEAGTEAFF.

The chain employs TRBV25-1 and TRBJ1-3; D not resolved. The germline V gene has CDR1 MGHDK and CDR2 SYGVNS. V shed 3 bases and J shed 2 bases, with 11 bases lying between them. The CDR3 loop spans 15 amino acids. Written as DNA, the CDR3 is TGTGCCAGCAGTGACCCATGGGGAGCTGGAAACACCATATATTTT. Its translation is CASSDPWGAGNTIYF.

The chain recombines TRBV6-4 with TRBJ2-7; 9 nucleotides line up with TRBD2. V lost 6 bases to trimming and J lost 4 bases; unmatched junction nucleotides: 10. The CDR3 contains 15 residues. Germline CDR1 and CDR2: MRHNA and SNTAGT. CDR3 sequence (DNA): TGTGCCAGCAGCAGAAGTAGCGGGGGATTATACGAGCAGTACTTC. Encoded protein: CASSRSSGGLYEQYF.

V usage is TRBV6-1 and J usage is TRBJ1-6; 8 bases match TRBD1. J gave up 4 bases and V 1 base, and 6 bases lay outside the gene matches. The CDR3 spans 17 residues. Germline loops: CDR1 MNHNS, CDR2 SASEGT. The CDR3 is CASSEDGRGPYNSPLHF. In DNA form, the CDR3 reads TGTGCCAGCAGTGAAGATGGCAGGGGGCCTTATAATTCACCCCTCCACTTT.

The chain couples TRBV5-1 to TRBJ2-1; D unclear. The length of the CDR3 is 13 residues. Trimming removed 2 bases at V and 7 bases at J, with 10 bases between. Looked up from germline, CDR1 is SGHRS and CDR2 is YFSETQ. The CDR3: CASSFLLGNEQFF. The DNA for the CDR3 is TGCGCCAGCAGCTTCCTCCTTGGGAATGAGCAGTTCTTC.

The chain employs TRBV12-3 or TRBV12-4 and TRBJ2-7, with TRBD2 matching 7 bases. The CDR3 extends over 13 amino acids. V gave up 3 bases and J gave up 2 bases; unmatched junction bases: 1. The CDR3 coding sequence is TGTGCCAGCAGTTTGGGGAGGGCCTACGAGCAGTACTTC. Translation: CASSLGRAYEQYF.